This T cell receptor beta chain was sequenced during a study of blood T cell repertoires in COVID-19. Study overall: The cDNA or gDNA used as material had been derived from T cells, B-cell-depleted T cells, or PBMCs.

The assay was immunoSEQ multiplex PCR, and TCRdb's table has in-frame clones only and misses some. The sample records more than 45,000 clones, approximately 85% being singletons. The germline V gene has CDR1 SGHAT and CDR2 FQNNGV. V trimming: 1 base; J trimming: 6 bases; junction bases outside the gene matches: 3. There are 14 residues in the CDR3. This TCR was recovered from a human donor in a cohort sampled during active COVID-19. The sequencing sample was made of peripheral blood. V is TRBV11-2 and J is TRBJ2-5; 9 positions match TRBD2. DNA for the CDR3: TGTGCCAGCAGCTTAGGGCTAGCGGGACAGACCCAGTACTTC. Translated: CASSLGLAGQTQYF.